These 19 T cell receptor beta chains came from one sample sequenced in a study of regulatory T cells in long-lasting Graves disease. Time point: newly diagnosed GD, antithyroid drugs for less than 3 months. Following extraction of RNA from PBMCs, that RNA was used to make the TCR library. CDR3 regions were amplified by Arm-PCR using iRepertoire HTBI primers to build TCR beta libraries. TCRdb ran MiXCR on the multiplex PCR reads and lists one entry per CDR3 protein. The table has roughly 500,000 distinct CDR3 sequences, around 15% seen once. These data also formed part of another study, on T cells in Graves' hyperthyroidism and ophthalmopathy.

Sample: peripheral blood mononuclear cells (PBMCs), taken at new diagnosis, from a patient treated with antithyroid drugs. Every receptor here comes from a woman in her 50s with Graves disease.

This clonotype was counted at least ten times. This chain connects TRBV5-1 to TRBJ2-3; no reliable D call. Looked up from germline, CDR1 is SGHRS and CDR2 is YFSETQ. CDR3 length: 15 residues. Trimming left V 4 bases short and J 0 bases short, with 12 bases between. In DNA form, the CDR3 reads TGCGCCAGCAGCAAACGCCAAGCTAGCACAGATACGCAGTATTTT. Residues: CASSKRQASTDTQYF.

This clonotype was picked up many times. This chain connects TRBV2 to TRBJ2-7, with TRBD1 matching over 9 bases. This CDR3 spans 14 amino acids. CDR1 SNHLY and CDR2 FYNNEI come from the germline V gene. Trimming at V came to 7 bases and at J to 5 bases, leaving 9 bases not matched to a gene. CDR3 region: CASIPWGTGNEQYF. The CDR3 DNA reads TGTGCCAGCATCCCATGGGGGACAGGGAACGAGCAGTACTTC.

This chain connects TRBV7-9 to TRBJ2-1; D unclear. With 0 bases removed from V and 12 bases from J, the gap between germline ends came to 9 bases. Germline V lookup: CDR1 SEHNR, CDR2 FQNEAQ (reference sequence). The CDR3 consists of 12 residues. This CDR3 is CASSLAVFGQFF. CDR3 DNA sequence: TGTGCCAGCAGCTTAGCGGTCTTTGGGCAGTTCTTC.

This clonotype has at least ten counts. The chain joins TRBV28 to TRBJ2-7; either TRBD1 or TRBD2 may fit D (5 bases each). This CDR3 has 13 amino acids. Germline CDR1 reads MDHEN; CDR2 reads SYDVKM. Trimming stripped 7 bases from V and 8 bases from J, with 18 bases between. The CDR3 loop is CASIDGAIAQQYF. The CDR3 nucleotides read TGTGCCAGCATCGATGGGGCTATAGCGCAGCAGTACTTC.

Ten or more counts support this clonotype. The chain carries TRBV28 and TRBJ2-3; TRBD2 is a possible D gene (6 bases). The germline V and J ends were trimmed by 6 bases and 0 bases, with 13 bases remaining between them. Germline values: CDR1 MDHEN, CDR2 SYDVKM. The CDR3 runs to 15 residues. The CDR3 reads CASSVGGPSTDTQYF. The CDR3 region has the DNA TGTGCCAGCAGCGTGGGGGGACCTAGCACAGATACGCAGTATTTT. The whole variable domain, remainder taken from reference TRBV28 and TRBJ2-3, is DVKVTQSSRYLVKRTGEKVFLECVQDMDHENMFWYRQDPGLGLRLIYFSYDVKMKEKGDIPEGYSVSREKKERFSLILESASTNQTSMYLCASSVGGPSTDTQYFGPGTRLTVL.

This clonotype appeared a few times. V gene TRBV3-1 combines with J gene TRBJ2-7; 8 bases align to TRBD2. Unmatched junction bases numbered 9, after V lost 0 bases and J lost 2 bases. This CDR3 region has 17 residues. CDR1 and CDR2 (germline): LGHDT, YNNKEL (reference sequence). In DNA form, the CDR3 reads TGTGCCAGCAGCCAAGATTTGGAACTAGCGGATACCTACGAGCAGTACTTC. Translation: CASSQDLELADTYEQYF.

This clonotype was found many times. The rearrangement joins TRBV18 to TRBJ2-5; D unclear. The CDR3 consists of 12 residues. Germline assignment: CDR1 KGHSH and CDR2 LQKENI. V gave up 0 bases and J gave up 5 bases, with 4 bases separating them. The CDR3 protein is CASSPPFETQYF. The CDR3 coding sequence is TGTGCCAGCTCACCACCCTTCGAGACCCAGTACTTC.

The V and J genes are TRBV7-9 and TRBJ2-2; D might be TRBD1 (6 bases). The germline gives CDR1 SEHNR, CDR2 FQNEAQ (reference sequence). The CDR3 consists of 17 residues. The ends were cut back, 5 bases at V and 4 bases at J, with 20 bases in the middle. CDR3 loop: CASSKKVYLTGTGELFF. Here the CDR3 DNA reads TGTGCCAGCAGCAAAAAGGTTTATCTGACAGGCACCGGGGAGCTGTTTTTT.

This clonotype came up many times. The chain has TRBV28 and TRBJ2-3; TRBD2 aligns across 10 bases. The end of the DNA aligns better with TRBJ2-1, so the J call may be wrong. The germline V gene encodes CDR1 MDHEN and CDR2 SYDVKM. The CDR3 has 15 amino acids. As DNA, the CDR3 is TGTGCCAGCAGTTTGCAAGCGGGAGGGCCACCTGAGCAGTTCTTC. As protein: CASSLQAGGPPEQFF.

This clonotype was found many times. V and J are TRBV29-1 and TRBJ2-1; D not certain. The V gene lost 4 bases and the J gene lost 6 bases, with 7 bases spanning the gap. The CDR3 is 11 residues long. The germline V gene encodes CDR1 SQVTM and CDR2 ANQGSEA. The CDR3 coding sequence is TGCAGCGTTGTTAGGGTCAATGAGCAGTTCTTC. Translation gives CSVVRVNEQFF.

This clonotype was found many times. The chain employs TRBV2 and TRBJ2-3; D perhaps matches TRBD2 (5 bases). This CDR3 contains 13 residues. Germline lookup yields CDR1 SNHLY and CDR2 FYNNEI. Trimming stripped 0 bases from V and 7 bases from J, with 8 bases between. The CDR3 DNA reads as TGTGCCAGCAGTGAAGCCACGGGAAATACGCAGTATTTT. Amino acid sequence: CASSEATGNTQYF. The complete variable domain, with remaining parts taken from reference TRBV2 and TRBJ2-3, reads EPEVTQTPSHQVTQMGQEVILRCVPISNHLYFYWYRQILGQKVEFLVSFYNNEISEKSEIFDDQFSVERPDGSNFTLKIRSTKLEDSAMYFCASSEATGNTQYFGPGTRLTVL.

This clonotype appeared many times. The gene calls are TRBV10-2 and TRBJ1-1, with D hard to call. The CDR3 is 16 amino acids. V shed 3 bases and J shed 0 bases, with 14 bases lying between them. Germline values: CDR1 WSHSY, CDR2 SAAADI. The CDR3 here is CASSDSEAGVNTEAFF. The CDR3 bases are TGCGCCAGCAGTGACTCGGAGGCCGGGGTGAACACTGAAGCTTTCTTT.

The sample holds many counts of this clonotype. The chain employs TRBV12-3 or TRBV12-4 and TRBJ2-7, with D perhaps matching TRBD1 (6 bases). V lost 5 bases and J 4 bases, leaving 18 bases between the germline ends. The CDR3 has 15 residues. The DNA for the CDR3 is TGTGCCAGCAGTCGACACAGGGCCGATAATTACGAGCAGTACTTC. Encoded protein: CASSRHRADNYEQYF.

This clonotype was found many times. V is TRBV12-3 or TRBV12-4 and J is TRBJ1-1; TRBD1 agrees at 7 bases. V was clipped by 6 bases and J by 1 base; unmatched bases: 5. The CDR3 is 14 residues long. CDR3 region: CASRATGRNTEAFF. CDR3 bases: TGTGCCAGCAGGGCGACAGGGCGGAACACTGAAGCTTTCTTT.

This clonotype was observed at least ten times. The chain has TRBV27 and TRBJ2-7; 7 nucleotides align to TRBD1. This CDR3 is 16 amino acids long. The germline gives CDR1 MNHEY, CDR2 SMNVEV (reference sequence). Trimming cost V 5 bases and J 2 bases; bases outside gene matches: 12. CDR3 sequence: CASSRPGQKHPYEQYF. For the CDR3, the DNA is TGTGCCAGCAGTCGACCGGGACAGAAACATCCCTACGAGCAGTACTTC.

This clonotype was observed at least ten times. The chain is built from TRBV7-6 and TRBJ2-3, with D perhaps TRBD2 (5 bases). This CDR3 contains 16 residues. Per the germline V gene, CDR1 is SGHVS and CDR2 is FNYEAQ. V lost 2 bases and J 4 bases, leaving 16 bases between the germline ends. In DNA form, the CDR3 reads TGTGCCAGCAGCTTATCCCGGGATTCAGTCGCAGATACGCAGTATTTT. Its translation is CASSLSRDSVADTQYF. The full variable domain, rest sourced from reference TRBV7-6 and TRBJ2-3, is GAGVSQSPRYKVTKRGQDVALRCDPISGHVSLYWYRQALGQGPEFLTYFNYEAQQDKSGLPNDRFSAERPEGSISTLTIQRTEQRDSAMYRCASSLSRDSVADTQYFGPGTRLTVL.

This clonotype was counted ten times or more. The chain links TRBV28 to TRBJ2-2; D call uncertain. The CDR3 is 15 residues long. The germline gives CDR1 MDHEN, CDR2 SYDVKM. Deletions cut 2 bases from V and 0 bases from J, with 7 bases between. The CDR3 is CASSLRTPNTGELFF. In DNA, the CDR3 is TGTGCCAGCAGTTTAAGGACCCCGAACACCGGGGAGCTGTTTTTT.

This clonotype was seen a few times. The CDR3 sequence is CASSSTSGRDTDTQYF. The CDR3 region has the DNA TGTGCCAGCAGCTCGACTAGCGGGAGGGACACAGATACGCAGTATTTT. The chain joins TRBV7-9 to TRBJ2-3; the match to TRBD2 covers 14 bases. In germline, CDR1 is SEHNR, CDR2 FQNEAQ (reference sequence). This CDR3 contains 16 residues. V shed 4 bases and J 2 bases; nucleotides not matched to a gene: 2.

Only a few counts were recorded for this clonotype. The chain is built from TRBV27 and TRBJ2-5; D remains ambiguous. This CDR3 is built from 11 residues. The germline V and J ends were trimmed by 7 bases and 7 bases, with 10 bases remaining between them. CDR1 is MNHEY and CDR2 is SMNVEV in the germline V gene (reference sequence). In DNA, the CDR3 is TGTGCCAGCACCCCCCGCGGGACCCAGTACTTC. This encodes CASTPRGTQYF.